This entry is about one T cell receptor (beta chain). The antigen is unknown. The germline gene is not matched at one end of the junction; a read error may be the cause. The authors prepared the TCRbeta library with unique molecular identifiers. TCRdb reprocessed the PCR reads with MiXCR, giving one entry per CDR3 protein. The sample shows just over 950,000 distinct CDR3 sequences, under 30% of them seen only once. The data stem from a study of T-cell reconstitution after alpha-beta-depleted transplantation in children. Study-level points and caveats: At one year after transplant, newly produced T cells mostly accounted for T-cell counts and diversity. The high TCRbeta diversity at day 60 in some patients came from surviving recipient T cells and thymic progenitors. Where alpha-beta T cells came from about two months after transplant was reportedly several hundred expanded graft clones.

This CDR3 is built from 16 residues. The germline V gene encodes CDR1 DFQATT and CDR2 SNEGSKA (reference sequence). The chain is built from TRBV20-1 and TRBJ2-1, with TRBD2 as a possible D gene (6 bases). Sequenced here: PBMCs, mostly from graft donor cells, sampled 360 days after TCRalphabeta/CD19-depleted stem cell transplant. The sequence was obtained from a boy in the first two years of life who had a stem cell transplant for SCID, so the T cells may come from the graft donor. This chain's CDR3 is CCASASLSENYNEQFF. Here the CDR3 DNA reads TGCTGTGCTAGCGCCTCTCTCTCGGAGAATTACAATGAGCAGTTCTTC.